Below, 30 T cell receptor beta chains from the same sample are listed, as sequenced in a study of blood T cells in healthy people across ages (dated by TCRdb to between 2014 and 2017). The library relied on 5' RACE. The run used an Illumina HiSeq 2500. A second roughly 6 to 11 cycle PCR used a sample-barcoded 5' primer and a J-beta primer mix. TCRdb ran its own pipeline on the public reads, namely fastp trimming at Q25 and MiXCR clone calling, and kept in-frame beta chains. Under each unique CDR3 protein, matching rows form one entry showing the most common genes and DNA. In all, the sample holds about 1.8 million distinct CDR3 sequences, and approximately 50% of those were seen once. Jointly, the top ten make up 2.1% of the sample. The sequenced sample was blood. Receptors were obtained from a woman aged 40 to 55 in good health.

This clonotype occurred a few times. V is TRBV7-6 and J is TRBJ2-1; 11 bases align to TRBD2. V shed 2 bases, J shed 4 bases, and the junction held 7 bases outside the gene matches. CDR1 is SGHVS and CDR2 is FNYEAQ in the germline V gene. The CDR3 spans 17 residues. The CDR3 loop is CASSLPPSGGLYNEQFF. The CDR3, as DNA: TGTGCCAGCAGCTTACCTCCTAGCGGGGGGCTTTACAATGAGCAGTTCTTC.

The chain links TRBV2 to TRBJ1-2; a possible D gene is TRBD1 (5 bases). Deletions cut 6 bases from V and 5 bases from J, with 16 bases between. The CDR3 is 14 amino acids. Per germline, CDR1 SNHLY and CDR2 FYNNEI. CDR3 nucleotides: TGTGCCAGCAGGCGGGACGGTGTTTTTTATGGCTACACCTTC. The encoded protein is CASRRDGVFYGYTF.

The chain is built from TRBV5-6 and TRBJ2-7; 7 nucleotides align to TRBD1. This CDR3 spans 14 amino acids. Germline V gives CDR1 SGHDT, CDR2 YYEEEE. V was clipped by 3 bases and J by 3 bases; unmatched bases: 6. In nucleotides, the CDR3 is TGTGCCAGCAGCTCGACAGGGTTTGGCTACGAGCAGTACTTC. It translates to CASSSTGFGYEQYF.

The rearrangement uses TRBV18 and TRBJ2-1; TRBD2 agrees at 9 bases. Trimming removed 3 bases from V and 5 bases from J; junction bases left unmatched: 11. Germline lookup yields CDR1 KGHSH and CDR2 LQKENI. CDR3 length: 17 amino acids. Written as DNA, the CDR3 is TGTGCCAGCTCACCCCCTCTGGGCGGGGGGGCTAACAATGAGCAGTTCTTC. As protein: CASSPPLGGGANNEQFF. The full variable domain, with the rest looked up from reference TRBV18 and TRBJ2-1, is NAGVMQNPRHLVRRRGQEARLRCSPMKGHSHVYWYRQLPEEGLKFMVYLQKENIIDESGMPKERFSAEFPKEGPSILRIQQVVRGDSAAYFCASSPPLGGGANNEQFFGPGTRLTVL.

This clonotype was recorded a few times. The CDR3 DNA is TGTGCCAGCAGCTTATTAGGGGGGCGCAGCGGGGTGTACTCTGGGGCCAACGTCCTGACTTTC. Its translation is CASSLLGGRSGVYSGANVLTF. The rearrangement links TRBV11-2 to TRBJ2-6, with D maybe TRBD2 (7 bases). Trimming took 2 bases from V and 0 from J, leaving 23 bases between them. The CDR3 runs to 21 residues. Germline CDR1 is SGHAT and CDR2 is FQNNGV.

This clonotype occurred a few times. This chain joins TRBV5-6 and TRBJ1-1, with TRBD1 as a possible D gene (6 bases). This CDR3 contains 15 residues. Trimming stripped 0 bases from V and 6 bases from J, with 15 bases between. Germline V gene lookup returns CDR1 SGHDT and CDR2 YYEEEE. CDR3 nucleotides: TGTGCCAGCAGCTTGGGGCAGGGGAGGACGCCTGAAGCTTTCTTT. Residues: CASSLGQGRTPEAFF.

There are a few counts of this clonotype. V and J are TRBV15 and TRBJ1-2, with D perhaps matching TRBD1 (6 bases). This CDR3 is 15 amino acids long. V lost 1 base and J lost 0, with 9 bases in between. Germline CDR1 LNHNV, CDR2 YYDKDF (reference sequence). This CDR3 is CATSRGGPSNYGYTF. DNA of the CDR3: TGTGCCACCAGCAGAGGGGGGCCTTCTAACTATGGCTACACCTTC.

In its sample, this clonotype was seen many times. The rearrangement uses TRBV5-6 and TRBJ1-2; 8 positions agree with TRBD1. In germline, CDR1 is SGHDT, CDR2 YYEEEE. CDR3 length: 12 amino acids. V shed 5 bases, J shed 7 bases, and the junction held 4 bases outside the gene matches. CDR3 sequence: CASRNRGFGYTF. CDR3 coding DNA: TGTGCCAGCAGGAACAGGGGGTTTGGCTACACCTTC.

Points on this clonotype: A much more abundant neighbour one base away suggests this may be a read error. CDR3 protein: CANSPAHGQVYEQYF. The CDR3 DNA follows: TGTGCCAACAGTCCAGCACACGGACAGGTCTACGAGCAGTACTTC. This rearrangement joins TRBV12-3 or TRBV12-4 to TRBJ2-7, with TRBD1 identical over 7 bases. There are 15 residues in the CDR3.

This clonotype was seen ten or more times. The chain employs TRBV15 and TRBJ2-1; the D is unclear. V lost 0 bases to trimming and J lost 1 base, with 4 bases between them. The CDR3 consists of 14 residues. Germline CDR1 is LNHNV and CDR2 is YYDKDF (reference sequence). The chain's CDR3 is CATSRDPSYNEQFF. CDR3 sequence (DNA): TGTGCCACCAGCAGAGACCCATCCTACAATGAGCAGTTCTTC.

This clonotype was counted between two and nine times. The chain is built from TRBV4-1 and TRBJ2-1, with D possibly being TRBD2 (5 bases). Germline V gene lookup returns CDR1 MGHRA and CDR2 YSYEKL. The CDR3 contains 11 residues. Trimming took 8 bases from V and 11 from J, leaving 13 bases between them. The CDR3 loop is CASDGLGKQFF. The CDR3 nucleotides are TGCGCCAGCGATGGACTGGGTAAGCAGTTCTTC.

This sequence joins TRBV7-2 and TRBJ2-3; 8 bases line up with TRBD1. V lost 1 base, J lost 4 bases, and 4 bases stayed unmatched. The V gene's germline CDR1 is SGHTA and CDR2 FQGNSA. This CDR3 spans 15 amino acids. The CDR3 is CASSLGTGQADTQYF. CDR3 in DNA: TGTGCCAGCAGCTTAGGGACAGGGCAGGCAGATACGCAGTATTTT.

This clonotype has just a few counts. The chain couples TRBV5-1 to TRBJ2-3, with TRBD2 as a possible D gene (6 bases). V dropped 1 base and J dropped 3 bases, with 12 bases sitting between them. Germline CDR1 is SGHRS and CDR2 is YFSETQ. The CDR3 spans 15 residues. CDR3 protein: CASSLTTRSTDTQYF. CDR3 nucleotides: TGCGCCAGCAGCTTGACGACTAGGAGTACAGATACGCAGTATTTT. Filled out from reference TRBV5-1 and TRBJ2-3, the complete variable domain reads KAGVTQTPRYLIKTRGQQVTLSCSPISGHRSVSWYQQTPGQGLQFLFEYFSETQRNKGNFPGRFSGRQFSNSRSEMNVSTLELGDSALYLCASSLTTRSTDTQYFGPGTRLTVL.

The chain carries TRBV12-3 or TRBV12-4 and TRBJ1-5; 7 nucleotides match TRBD1. Trimming took 5 bases from V and 3 from J; bases not matched to a gene: 10. This CDR3 has 16 residues. As DNA, the CDR3 is TGTGCCAGCAGTCCCAACAGGGGACAAATCAATCAGCCCCAGCATTTT. As protein: CASSPNRGQINQPQHF.

In its sample, this clonotype was seen a few times. The chain is built from TRBV25-1 and TRBJ2-3; 7 positions match TRBD1. V was pared by 3 bases and J by 4 bases, with 13 bases of the junction left unmatched. The germline V gene encodes CDR1 MGHDK and CDR2 SYGVNS. This CDR3 has 17 residues. The CDR3 DNA is TGTGCCAGCAGTGAGGGGATACAGGGGCACGGGGCAGATACGCAGTATTTT. Protein sequence: CASSEGIQGHGADTQYF.

This clonotype has only one observation. This chain links TRBV27 with TRBJ2-1, with D possibly TRBD2 on 6 matching bases. Germline loops: CDR1 MNHEY, CDR2 SMNVEV (reference sequence). Trimming stripped 3 bases from V and 2 bases from J, with 14 bases between. The CDR3 length is 16 residues. The CDR3 region has the DNA TGTGCCAGCAGTTTTCTCGGGAGTCCAACCTACAATGAGCAGTTCTTC. Translating it yields CASSFLGSPTYNEQFF.

This clonotype has just a few counts. This chain's CDR3 is CASSAYNSPLHF. The CDR3 bases are TGTGCCAGCAGCGCCTATAATTCACCCCTCCACTTT. The rearrangement uses TRBV25-1 and TRBJ1-6; no firm D call. The germline V gene has CDR1 MGHDK and CDR2 SYGVNS. CDR3 length: 12 residues. Between the trimmed V and J ends, which lost 6 bases and 2 bases, there was a span of 2 bases.

The chain recombines TRBV28 with TRBJ2-1, with 9 bases fitting TRBD1. CDR1 and CDR2 (germline): MDHEN, SYDVKM. V lost 10 bases and J lost 6; bases outside the gene matches: 4. This CDR3 contains 12 residues. This chain's CDR3 is CATRTGANEQFF. CDR3 bases: TGTGCCACCAGGACAGGGGCCAATGAGCAGTTCTTC.

The chain carries TRBV10-3 and TRBJ2-1; 16 positions match TRBD2. Germline CDR1 and CDR2: ENHRY and SYGVKD. The trim removed 6 bases at V and 7 bases at J, leaving 6 bases unmatched. The CDR3 extends over 16 amino acids. CDR3 in DNA: TGTGCCATCAGATCGGGACTAGCGGGGGGGAGGAATGAGCAGTTCTTC. Amino acid sequence: CAIRSGLAGGRNEQFF.

This clonotype was picked up a small number of times. This chain uses TRBV7-2 with TRBJ2-4, with TRBD1 as a possible D gene (6 bases). The V gene lost 7 bases and the J gene lost 11 bases, with 18 bases spanning the gap. Germline CDR1 is SGHTA and CDR2 is FQGNSA. The CDR3 has 13 residues. CDR3 nucleotide sequence: TGTGCCAGCATCCGTGCAGGGGTCGGTGTTCAGTACTTC. This gives the protein CASIRAGVGVQYF.

This clonotype appeared a few times. V and J are TRBV7-2 and TRBJ2-7; 10 bases match TRBD2. The end of the DNA is better explained by TRBJ2-5, so the J call may be wrong. In germline, CDR1 is SGHTA, CDR2 FQGNSA. The CDR3 has 20 amino acids. This chain's CDR3 is CASSLAPVSGGAGVQETQYF. In DNA form, the CDR3 reads TGTGCCAGCAGCTTAGCGCCGGTCAGCGGGGGGGCCGGGGTTCAAGAGACCCAGTACTTC.

This chain connects TRBV11-1 to TRBJ2-5; 9 bases agree with TRBD1. This CDR3 has 16 residues. CDR1 and CDR2 (germline): SGHAT, FQDESV (reference sequence). V was pared by 3 bases and J by 5 bases, with 10 bases of the junction left unmatched. CDR3 in amino acids: CASSFSPGQGGETQYF. For the CDR3, the DNA is TGTGCCAGCAGCTTCTCCCCGGGACAGGGTGGCGAGACCCAGTACTTC.

DNA of the CDR3: TGCAGCGTTGTACAGGGGGCCCGAGCTTTCTTT. Protein: CSVVQGARAFF. V is TRBV29-1 and J is TRBJ1-1; 9 bases match TRBD1. The V gene's germline CDR1 is SQVTM and CDR2 ANQGSEA. The CDR3 consists of 11 residues. The trim removed 4 bases at V and 10 bases at J, leaving 4 bases unmatched.

The table lists this clonotype with a few counts. The chain has TRBV27 and TRBJ1-4; 9 bases line up with TRBD1. The germline V gene encodes CDR1 MNHEY and CDR2 SMNVEV (reference sequence). The CDR3 sequence is 15 residues long. The V segment lost 4 bases and the J segment 6 bases; nucleotides outside the gene matches: 6. This CDR3 is CASSSWDRVDEKLFF. CDR3 DNA sequence: TGTGCCAGCAGTTCATGGGACAGGGTAGATGAAAAACTGTTTTTT.

The chain uses TRBV7-2 and TRBJ1-5; 9 bases are a match to TRBD1. V lost 1 base to trimming and J lost 5 bases; unmatched junction nucleotides: 3. Looked up from germline, CDR1 is SGHTA and CDR2 is FQGNSA. The CDR3 is made up of 15 amino acids. The CDR3 DNA sequence: TGTGCCAGCAGCTTAGAACAGGGGGCGCATCAGCCCCAGCATTTT. It translates to CASSLEQGAHQPQHF.

In this sample, this clonotype turned up many times. This CDR3 reads CASSQGRGQGETQYF. Here the CDR3 DNA reads TGTGCCAGCAGCCAAGGACGGGGACAGGGGGAGACCCAGTACTTC. The chain joins TRBV3-1 to TRBJ2-5, with 10 bases aligning to TRBD1. CDR3 length: 15 residues. The trim removed 1 base at V and 5 bases at J, leaving 4 bases unmatched. The germline V gene has CDR1 LGHDT and CDR2 YNNKEL (reference sequence).

The V call is TRBV20-1, the J call TRBJ2-5; tentatively, D is TRBD2 (6 bases). Germline V gives CDR1 DFQATT, CDR2 SNEGSKA (reference sequence). The CDR3 spans 14 residues. V lost 6 bases, J lost 5 bases, and 19 bases lay in between. The CDR3 DNA reads as TGCAGTGCAACCTCCGGGACTGGGAGCGAGACCCAGTACTTC. It translates to CSATSGTGSETQYF.

CDR3 residues: CASSALQGRSQETQYF. CDR3 nucleotide sequence: TGTGCCAGCAGCGCCCTACAGGGGCGATCCCAAGAGACCCAGTACTTC. The gene calls are TRBV6-2 or TRBV6-3 and TRBJ2-5; TRBD1 matches at 7 bases. CDR3 length: 16 residues. Germline CDR1 MNHEY, CDR2 SVGEGT. With V trimmed by 6 bases and J by 1 base, 11 bases remained unmatched.

CDR3 bases: TGTGCCAGCAGTTTTGGTGTGAGTAGGGCCAACGTCCTGACTTTC. Translated: CASSFGVSRANVLTF. The chain couples TRBV28 to TRBJ2-6; D unresolved. Germline loops: CDR1 MDHEN, CDR2 SYDVKM. The CDR3 extends over 15 amino acids. With 3 bases removed from V and 5 bases from J, the gap between germline ends came to 11 bases.

V usage is TRBV7-2 and J usage is TRBJ1-1, with TRBD1 matching 9 bases. After removal of 5 bases from V and 4 bases from J, the junction contained 5 bases not matched to a gene. Germline-derived CDR1 and CDR2 are SGHTA and FQGNSA. This CDR3 is 14 amino acids long. DNA for the CDR3: TGTGCCAGCAGCAGCCGGACAGGGGCCACTGAAGCTTTCTTT. Protein: CASSSRTGATEAFF.